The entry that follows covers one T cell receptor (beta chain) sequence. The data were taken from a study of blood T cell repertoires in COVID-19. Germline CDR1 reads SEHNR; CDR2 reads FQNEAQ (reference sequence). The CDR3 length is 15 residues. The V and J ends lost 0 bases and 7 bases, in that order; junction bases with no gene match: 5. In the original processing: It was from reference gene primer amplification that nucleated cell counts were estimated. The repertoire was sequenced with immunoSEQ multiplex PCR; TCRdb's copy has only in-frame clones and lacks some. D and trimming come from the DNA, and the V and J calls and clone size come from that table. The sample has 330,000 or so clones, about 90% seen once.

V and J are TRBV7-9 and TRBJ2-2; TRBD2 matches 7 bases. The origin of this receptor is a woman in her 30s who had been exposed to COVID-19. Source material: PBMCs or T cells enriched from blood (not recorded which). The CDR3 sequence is CASSLASGYGGELFF. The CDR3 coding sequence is TGTGCCAGCAGCTTAGCTAGCGGGTACGGCGGGGAGCTGTTTTTT.